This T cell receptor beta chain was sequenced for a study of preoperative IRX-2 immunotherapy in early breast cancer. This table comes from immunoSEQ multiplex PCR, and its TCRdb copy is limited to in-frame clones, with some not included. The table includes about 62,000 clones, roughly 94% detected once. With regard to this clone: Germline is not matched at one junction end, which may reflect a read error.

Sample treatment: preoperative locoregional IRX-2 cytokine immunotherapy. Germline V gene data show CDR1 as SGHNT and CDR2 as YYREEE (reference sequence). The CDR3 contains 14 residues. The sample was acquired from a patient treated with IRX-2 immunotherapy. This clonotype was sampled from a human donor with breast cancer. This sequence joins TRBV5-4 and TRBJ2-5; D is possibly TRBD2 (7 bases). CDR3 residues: CASSPLGGAETQYF. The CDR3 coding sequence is TGCGCCAGCAGCCCTCTTGGGGGGGCAGAGACCCAGTACTTC.